The clone carrying this T cell receptor (beta chain) has just one count. No antigen is known for it. A second about 7 to 11 cycle PCR used barcoded and J-beta primers. TCRdb processed the 5' RACE reads anew with MiXCR; each CDR3 protein has one entry. Seen here are hundreds of thousands of distinct CDR3 sequences, 45% to 50% observed once, and the top ten hold around a third. In terms of origin and age, donors were healthy Caucasian individuals from Russia aged 6 to 90. The study isolated at least 6 million PBMCs from each sample. This specimen belongs to a study of blood T cells in healthy people across ages. Study-level findings and limits: Donor CMV status, an unknown factor, possibly confounded changes in expanded clonotypes.

V gave up 2 bases and J gave up 1 base, with 11 bases separating them. This CDR3 comprises 16 residues. The germline V gene has CDR1 PRHDT and CDR2 FYEKMQ (reference sequence). The clonotype comes from a woman aged 55-75 years in good health. The sequenced sample consisted of blood. The gene calls are TRBV13 and TRBJ2-2; D might be TRBD1 or TRBD2, each matching 5 bases. As DNA, the CDR3 is TGTGCCAGCAGCTTAAGTGGGACGGTGAACACCGGGGAGCTGTTTTTT. Translating it yields CASSLSGTVNTGELFF.